Listed here are 17 T cell receptor beta chains from one sample, sequenced in a study of early T cells in non-severe SARS-CoV-2 infection. In TCRdb, the 5' RACE reads were re-called with MiXCR into one record per CDR3 protein. The sample includes 70,000 to 85,000 distinct CDR3 sequences, around 13% of them seen just once. Material for sequencing was whole blood. These receptors all come from an adult who was a healthcare worker with PCR-confirmed SARS-CoV-2 infection or an uninfected control (not recorded which).

The chain combines TRBV24-1 with TRBJ2-1; TRBD1 agrees at 9 bases. CDR3 length: 15 residues. Germline values: CDR1 KGHDR, CDR2 SFDVKD. V shed 3 bases and J 5 bases; nucleotides not matched to a gene: 4. In DNA, the CDR3 is TGTGCCACCAGTGATGCACGGACAGGGGACAATGAGCAGTTCTTC. This codes for CATSDARTGDNEQFF.

The chain is built from TRBV10-2 and TRBJ1-3, with 10 positions matching TRBD1. Germline values: CDR1 WSHSY, CDR2 SAAADI. The junction had 3 bases not matched to a gene; V was cut back by 9 bases and J by 4 bases. The CDR3 contains 13 residues. The CDR3 region is CASGTGVGNTIYF. The CDR3 region has the DNA TGCGCCAGTGGGACAGGGGTCGGAAACACCATATATTTT.

This clonotype was seen a few times. The chain recombines TRBV6-6 with TRBJ2-7; D is perhaps TRBD2 (6 bases). CDR3 length: 14 residues. The ends were cut back, 4 bases at V and 7 bases at J, with 17 bases in the middle. CDR1 is MNHNY, CDR2 SVGAGI, per germline (reference sequence). The CDR3 DNA reads as TGTGCCAGCAGTTCAACTACCGGGACTCGGGAGCAGTACTTC. It specifies CASSSTTGTREQYF.

The chain is built from TRBV28 and TRBJ1-6; D not certain. The CDR3 covers 14 residues. CDR1 and CDR2 from the germline V gene are MDHEN and SYDVKM. The CDR3 is CVSEKSSYNSPLHF. CDR3 in DNA: TGTGTTTCGGAGAAGAGCTCCTATAATTCACCCCTCCACTTT.

The gene calls are TRBV5-1 and TRBJ1-1, with D tentatively TRBD1 (5 bases). CDR1 SGHRS and CDR2 YFSETQ come from the germline V gene. The CDR3 runs 14 residues. Trimming cost V 1 base and J 6 bases, with 13 bases left between them. This chain's CDR3 is CASSLSLGPSEAFF. For the CDR3, the DNA is TGCGCCAGCAGCTTGTCTCTGGGACCCTCTGAAGCTTTCTTT.

This clonotype showed up many times. V is TRBV3-1 and J is TRBJ2-7, with 8 positions matching TRBD2. Germline V gene lookup returns CDR1 LGHDT and CDR2 YNNKEL (reference sequence). This CDR3 spans 14 amino acids. Trimming at V came to 5 bases and at J to 6 bases, leaving 9 bases not matched to a gene. CDR3 amino acids: CASSLAGHPREQYF. CDR3 bases: TGTGCCAGCAGCTTAGCGGGACACCCCCGCGAGCAGTACTTC.

Ten or more counts support this clonotype. This chain uses TRBV5-1 with TRBJ2-1, with D uncertain. Germline loops: CDR1 SGHRS, CDR2 YFSETQ. Trimming left V 7 bases short and J 1 base short, with 12 bases between. The CDR3 spans 14 residues. The CDR3 here is CASAMSGSYNEQFF. CDR3 in DNA: TGCGCCAGCGCTATGTCCGGGTCCTACAATGAGCAGTTCTTC.

This clonotype was recorded many times. V is TRBV7-6 and J is TRBJ2-1; unclear D gene. The CDR3 runs 17 residues. CDR1 SGHVS and CDR2 FNYEAQ come from the germline V gene. V lost 5 bases and J lost 8, with 25 bases in between. The CDR3 spells CASSIRSGPAWMYEQFF. The CDR3 region has the DNA TGTGCCAGCAGCATTAGGTCTGGACCGGCCTGGATGTATGAGCAGTTCTTC.

This clonotype has at least ten counts. This chain connects TRBV2 to TRBJ2-1; D unresolved. Germline V gene lookup returns CDR1 SNHLY and CDR2 FYNNEI. The length of the CDR3 is 12 residues. V lost 8 bases and J 6 bases, leaving 11 bases between the germline ends. CDR3 sequence: CASVWQANEQFF. In DNA, the CDR3 is TGTGCCAGCGTTTGGCAGGCCAATGAGCAGTTCTTC.

The table lists this clonotype with a few counts. The V gene is TRBV6-5, the J gene TRBJ1-1; no definite D call. The CDR3 is 15 residues long. The germline V and J ends were trimmed by 0 bases and 1 base, with 9 bases remaining between them. The germline CDR1 and CDR2 sequences are MNHEY and SVGAGI. The CDR3 protein is CASSYSPGQNTEAFF. In DNA form, the CDR3 reads TGTGCCAGCAGTTACTCCCCCGGGCAGAACACTGAAGCTTTCTTT.

This chain links TRBV3-1 with TRBJ1-1; D uncertain. This CDR3 region has 12 residues. Per germline, CDR1 LGHDT and CDR2 YNNKEL (reference sequence). V lost 4 bases to trimming and J lost 11 bases, with 14 bases between them. The CDR3 is CASSRAGRQAFF. For the CDR3, the DNA is TGTGCCAGCAGCCGAGCCGGGAGGCAGGCTTTCTTT.

The V and J genes are TRBV2 and TRBJ2-1; 9 positions match TRBD1. There are 14 residues in the CDR3. V lost 4 bases to trimming and J lost 9 bases; unmatched junction nucleotides: 7. Germline assignment: CDR1 SNHLY and CDR2 FYNNEI. The CDR3 protein is CASSAQGAVSEQFF. The CDR3 DNA reads TGTGCCAGCAGTGCACAGGGGGCGGTCAGTGAGCAGTTCTTC.

This clonotype was observed a handful of times. The chain carries TRBV7-2 and TRBJ1-4, with TRBD1 as a possible D gene (6 bases). V lost 0 bases and J 5 bases, leaving 19 bases between the germline ends. The CDR3 is 18 residues long. Germline CDR1 reads SGHTA; CDR2 reads FQGNSA. The CDR3 loop reads CASSLADEAGRGNEKLFF. Here the CDR3 DNA reads TGTGCCAGCAGCTTAGCGGACGAAGCAGGGAGGGGGAATGAAAAACTGTTTTTT.

This clonotype appeared a single time. With a much larger clone just one base away, this may be a read error. V gene TRBV5-1 combines with J gene TRBJ2-7; D possibly matches TRBD1 or TRBD2 (5 bases each). The CDR3 totals 13 residues. From germline, CDR1 is SGHRS and CDR2 YFSETQ. The CDR3, as DNA: TGCGCCAGCGGATGGGACCGGACCTACGAGCAGCACTTC. Encoded protein: CASGWDRTYEQHF.

This chain links TRBV2 with TRBJ2-2; TRBD1 is a possible D gene (6 bases). V was pared by 10 bases and J by 1 base, with 16 bases between. Looked up from germline, CDR1 is SNHLY and CDR2 is FYNNEI. The CDR3 is 15 amino acids. The CDR3 DNA follows: TGTGCCATCGGGACAACCCGGGGGAACACCGGGGAGCTGTTTTTT. It is translated as CAIGTTRGNTGELFF.

The rearrangement joins TRBV18 to TRBJ1-2; a weak D match, TRBD1 (5 bases). The CDR3 sequence is 16 residues long. The V end lost 0 bases, the J end lost 8 bases, and 19 bases lay between the germline ends. CDR1 is KGHSH and CDR2 is LQKENI in the germline V gene. Here the CDR3 reads CASSPPTVRLSDGYTF. The CDR3 DNA reads TGTGCCAGCTCACCACCGACAGTGCGACTAAGCGACGGCTACACCTTC.

The chain recombines TRBV3-1 with TRBJ2-7, with unresolved D. CDR1 and CDR2 (germline): LGHDT, YNNKEL (reference sequence). CDR3 size: 12 residues. Trimming shortened V by 4 bases and J by 6 bases, and 10 bases separated the two germline ends. CDR3 DNA: TGTGCCAGCAGCCCCCCGGTGGGCGAGCAGTACTTC. Residues: CASSPPVGEQYF.